The entry that follows covers one T cell receptor beta chain sequence. The sample comes from a study of blood T cell repertoires in COVID-19. Study summary: Acute-phase and convalescent COVID-19 samples originated in the United States, Italy and Spain. PBMCs, B-cell-depleted T cells, or T cells were the source of the cDNA or gDNA that made up the material.

The data were produced by immunoSEQ multiplex PCR, yet TCRdb's version contains in-frame clones alone and is incomplete. The sample lists over 150,000 clones; roughly 84% were seen once. Trimming cost V 2 bases and J 6 bases, with 10 bases left between them. From germline, CDR1 is MNHNS and CDR2 SASEGT. CDR3 length: 13 residues. One Seattle source followed patients from active infection through their disease course. Material: peripheral blood. The receptor was derived from a woman in her sixties or seventies with COVID-19, enrolled during active disease. This chain connects TRBV6-1 to TRBJ1-2, with no clear D. The CDR3 coding sequence is TGTGCCAGCAGTGAACGGTTAGTTGATGGCTACACCTTC. It codes for CASSERLVDGYTF.